Presented here are 5 T cell receptor beta chains from one specimen sequenced in a study of regulatory T cells in long-lasting Graves disease. Time point meaning: newly diagnosed GD, antithyroid drugs for less than 3 months. From RNA extracted from PBMCs, the TCR library was made. In building TCR beta libraries, iRepertoire HTBI primers were used together with Arm-PCR of CDR3 regions. TCRdb recomputed calls from the multiplex PCR reads with MiXCR, one row per CDR3 protein. The table has around 450,000 distinct CDR3 sequences, 15% to 20% seen once. These records were also assigned to another study, of T cells in Graves' hyperthyroidism and ophthalmopathy.

The sample here was peripheral blood mononuclear cells (PBMCs), taken at new diagnosis, from a patient treated with antithyroid drugs. The receptors were sampled from a man between 35 and 55 years old with Graves disease.

This clonotype has more than one count but fewer than ten. This chain uses TRBV15 with TRBJ2-7; maybe TRBD1 (6 bases). This CDR3 region has 13 residues. The V end lost 8 bases, the J end lost 5 bases, and 16 bases lay between the germline ends. Per germline, CDR1 LNHNV and CDR2 YYDKDF (reference sequence). The CDR3 nucleotides read TGTGCCACCGACCAGGGGACGCTGGACGAGCAGTACTTC. Its translation is CATDQGTLDEQYF.

A remark on this clonotype: The junction departs from germline at one end; a sequencing error may be responsible. The gene calls are TRBV6-4 and TRBJ2-7, with 13 nucleotides matching TRBD2. The CDR3 has 16 amino acids. Germline lookup yields CDR1 MRHNA and CDR2 SNTAGT. CDR3 amino acids: CASSVHTSGRAIERYF. The CDR3 nucleotides are TGTGCCAGCAGTGTTCACACTAGCGGGAGGGCCATCGAGCGGTACTTC.

There are many counts of this clonotype. The chain carries TRBV2 and TRBJ2-3; D remains ambiguous. Germline V gene lookup returns CDR1 SNHLY and CDR2 FYNNEI. This CDR3 has 13 amino acids. Trimming left V 0 bases short and J 5 bases short, with 6 bases between. The CDR3 loop is CASSEADVDTQYF. The CDR3 bases are TGTGCCAGCAGTGAAGCGGACGTAGATACGCAGTATTTT.

This clonotype was counted a few times. The germline gene is not matched at one end of the junction; a read error may be the cause. This CDR3 is CASPPKTSWGEQFF. The CDR3 region has the DNA TGTGCCAGCCCACCAAAGACTAGTTGGGGTGAGCAGTTCTTC. This rearrangement joins TRBV18 to TRBJ2-1; TRBD2 might be the D (6 bases). The V gene's germline CDR1 is KGHSH and CDR2 LQKENI. The CDR3 has 14 amino acids.

This clonotype was picked up many times. This chain links TRBV6-5 with TRBJ2-7; the D is unclear. V shed 3 bases and J shed 0 bases, with 12 bases lying between them. This CDR3 is 15 amino acids long. Germline CDR1 MNHEY, CDR2 SVGAGI. The CDR3 reads CASSYLDWSSYEQYF. DNA of the CDR3: TGTGCCAGCAGTTATCTCGACTGGAGCTCCTACGAGCAGTACTTC.